This paragraph reports one TCR beta chain. Its cognate antigen is unknown. It was the approximately 120-subject validation cohort, separate from the approximately 670-subject first cohort, to which the donors belonged. Method: immunoSEQ multiplex PCR; TCRdb's copy keeps in-frame clones and lacks some. The table has 95,000 to 150,000 clones, around 85% seen once; the top ten hold 2.1%. The source of the sample is a study of cytomegalovirus exposure and HLA in healthy donors. Study-level points and caveats: Three CMV-associated chains were confirmed in vitro to be specific for CMV antigens. First-cohort TCR clusters tended to co-occur in the approximately 130 validation repertoires, a later analysis found.

V lost 0 bases and J lost 0, with 7 bases in between. This CDR3 has 15 amino acids. Per germline, CDR1 SGHKS and CDR2 YYEKEE (reference sequence). This chain joins TRBV5-5 and TRBJ2-1; possibly TRBD2 for D (6 bases). The sequenced material came from PBMCs. The sequence derives from a woman in her twenties or thirties in good health and CMV-seronegative. In nucleotides, the CDR3 is TGTGCCAGCAGCTTGGCCGGGAGCTCCTACAATGAGCAGTTCTTC. This codes for CASSLAGSSYNEQFF.